This TCR beta chain was profiled in a study of Graves' ophthalmopathy and Graves' hyperthyroidism. Looking at the study overall: At initial diagnosis, peripheral blood was obtained, and this preceded any treatment.

This clonotype was picked up many times. The authors amplified TCR beta CDR3 regions from RNA transcripts. First-round RT-PCR with HTBI primers preceded a second-round multiplex PCR. TCRdb re-called the multiplex PCR reads through MiXCR, storing one row per CDR3 protein. The table has some 750,000 distinct CDR3 sequences, 40% seen once. This CDR3 spans 13 amino acids. Germline CDR1 is LNHDA and CDR2 is SQIVND (reference sequence). V was clipped by 6 bases and J by 6 bases, with 15 bases between them. The TCR originated in an adult man with Graves' ophthalmopathy. This rearrangement joins TRBV19 to TRBJ2-7; no firm D call. Sequenced: peripheral blood. CDR3 nucleotide sequence: TGTGCCAGTAGCGTCGGGTGGGAAAGCGAGCAGTACTTC. Residues: CASSVGWESEQYF.